This T cell receptor beta chain derives from a study of control samples from healthy donors and cancer patients. The sample holds one count of this clone. The table came from immunoSEQ multiplex PCR; TCRdb's copy has only in-frame clones and leaves some out. The sample lists over 100,000 clones, about 89% occurring once. V lost 8 bases and J 1 base, leaving 10 bases between the germline ends. This CDR3 is 13 amino acids long. Germline CDR1 is SNHLY and CDR2 is FYNNEI. This receptor was identified in a woman aged 45-65 years in good health. The sequenced material came from blood. V and J are TRBV2 and TRBJ2-3, with D possibly called TRBD1 or TRBD2 (5 bases each). This CDR3 reads CASGGSRTDTQYF. The DNA of the CDR3 is TGTGCCAGCGGGGGTAGCCGCACAGATACGCAGTATTTT.